This T cell receptor beta chain derives from a study of CD8+ T cells in alopecia areata. Sequencing used cDNA as its template, made by extracting RNA and reverse transcribing it. Measured with immunoSEQ multiplex PCR; TCRdb has only the in-frame clones, and not every one. The sample contains approximately 150,000 clones, around two thirds of which appear only once. The CDR3 is 14 amino acids. The V gene's germline CDR1 is SNHLY and CDR2 FYNNEI. The J segment lost 3 bases and the V segment lost 10 bases, leaving 8 bases of the junction unmatched. The source material was CD8+ T cells sorted from blood. The V call is TRBV2, the J call TRBJ2-2; TRBD1 aligns across 7 bases. This receptor was taken from a human donor in good health. The CDR3 sequence is CATPRQGDTGELFF. In DNA form, the CDR3 reads TGTGCCACCCCGCGACAGGGCGACACCGGGGAGCTGTTTTTT.